This entry describes one T cell receptor (beta chain). Each recovered donor of Cohort 3 presented with two negative PCRs, clearance, or symptom resolution. Under the authors' procedure: Reference gene primers were amplified, and this amplification served to estimate nucleated cell counts. The assay was immunoSEQ multiplex PCR, and TCRdb's table has in-frame clones only and misses some. V, J and clone size derive from that table, while D and trimming were established from the DNA sequence. The sample records more than 300,000 clones, approximately 90% being singletons. The data were taken from a study of blood T cell repertoires in COVID-19. Study at large: Italy, Spain and the United States were the sources of the convalescent and acute COVID-19 samples.

Germline CDR1 reads MNHEY; CDR2 reads SMNVEV (reference sequence). V shed 6 bases and J 4 bases; nucleotides not matched to a gene: 8. The CDR3 length is 14 residues. The receptor was derived from a woman aged 18 to 35 who had recovered from COVID-19. The chain has TRBV27 and TRBJ1-2, with TRBD1 matching 7 bases. What was sequenced was PBMCs or T cells enriched from blood (not recorded which). CDR3 in amino acids: CASRRQGILYGYTF. CDR3 bases: TGTGCCAGCAGACGACAGGGTATCCTCTATGGCTACACCTTC.